The 28 T cell receptor beta chains below come from one sample, sequenced in a study of blood T cell repertoires in COVID-19. Sequencing was performed with immunoSEQ multiplex PCR; in TCRdb, only in-frame clones are kept and a portion is missing. This repertoire shows approximately 350,000 clones, around 87% found once; its top ten account for 1%. Material: PBMCs or T cells enriched from blood (not recorded which). Every receptor here comes from a man younger than 35 who had recovered from COVID-19.

The genes are TRBV27 and TRBJ2-2, with 9 bases that match TRBD1. This CDR3 is 15 amino acids long. V dropped 7 bases and J dropped 6; count of bases not matched to a gene: 9. Germline values: CDR1 MNHEY, CDR2 SMNVEV (reference sequence). The CDR3 coding sequence is TGTGCCAGCACCTTACGGACAGGGGCGGCCGGGGAGCTGTTTTTT. Protein sequence: CASTLRTGAAGELFF.

This chain connects TRBV14 to TRBJ2-7; 7 bases match TRBD1. Germline V lookup: CDR1 SGHDN, CDR2 FVKESK. Unmatched junction bases numbered 4, after V lost 3 bases and J lost 5 bases. The length of the CDR3 is 13 residues. The CDR3 nucleotides are TGTGCCAGCAGCCAGGGGACAGCCAACGAGCAGTACTTC. Translating gives CASSQGTANEQYF.

This clone was seen a handful of times. The V call is TRBV18, the J call TRBJ2-7; perhaps TRBD1 as D (5 bases). The CDR3 length is 14 residues. Germline V CDR1 and CDR2: KGHSH, LQKENI. V gave up 2 bases and J gave up 0 bases, with 8 bases separating them. This CDR3 reads CASSPSTASYEQYF. The DNA for the CDR3 is TGTGCCAGCTCACCATCGACAGCCTCCTACGAGCAGTACTTC.

V usage is TRBV5-8 and J usage is TRBJ1-2; 8 bases align to TRBD1. Looked up from germline, CDR1 is SGHTS and CDR2 is YDEGEE. This CDR3 contains 14 residues. J lost 6 bases, V lost 4 bases, and 8 bases had no gene match. CDR3 coding DNA: TGTGCCAGCAGCATGGACAGGGCCCTCCATGGCTACACCTTC. Encoded protein: CASSMDRALHGYTF. Supplemented by reference TRBV5-8 and TRBJ1-2, the full variable domain reads EAGVTQSPTHLIKTRGQQATLRCSPISGHTSVYWYQQALGLGLQFLLWYDEGEERNRGNFPPRFSGRQFPNYSSELNVNALELEDSALYLCASSMDRALHGYTFGSGTRLTVV.

The V and J genes are TRBV7-9 and TRBJ1-1, with 7 nucleotides matching TRBD1. Germline assignment: CDR1 SEHNR and CDR2 FQNEAQ (reference sequence). V trimming: 2 bases; J trimming: 2 bases; junction bases outside the gene matches: 11. This CDR3 contains 17 residues. The CDR3 region has the DNA TGTGCCAGCAGCTTAAGGCGGCGGACAGGAAAAAACACTGAAGCTTTCTTT. This encodes CASSLRRRTGKNTEAFF.

The chain is built from TRBV23-1 and TRBJ2-1; 10 positions match TRBD1. TRBV23-1 is an ORF, and what it does is uncertain. The CDR3 has 19 amino acids. V dropped 0 bases and J dropped 1; count of bases not matched to a gene: 9. The CDR3 nucleotides are TGCGCCAGCAGTCAATCGTGCCCCCGGGACAGGGGTTCCTACAATGAGCAGTTCTTC. Translated: CASSQSCPRDRGSYNEQFF.

The genes are TRBV10-3 and TRBJ2-7; a possible D gene is TRBD1 (6 bases). Germline CDR1 reads ENHRY; CDR2 reads SYGVKD. The CDR3 is made up of 14 amino acids. V was shortened by 3 bases and J by 7 bases, with 16 bases between the two germline ends. CDR3 in amino acids: CAISDRQAGGEQYF. CDR3 bases: TGTGCCATCAGTGATCGACAGGCGGGTGGGGAGCAGTACTTC.

The V and J genes are TRBV19 and TRBJ1-1; TRBD1 matches at 10 bases. The length of the CDR3 is 13 residues. J gave up 3 bases and V 11 bases, and 6 bases lay outside the gene matches. The germline V gene has CDR1 LNHDA and CDR2 SQIVND (reference sequence). In nucleotides, the CDR3 is TGTGCCGTGGGACAGGGGTTGTACACTGAAGCTTTCTTT. Protein product: CAVGQGLYTEAFF.

V is TRBV11-2 and J is TRBJ1-5; no firm D call. This CDR3 has 13 amino acids. Trimming stripped 1 base from V and 7 bases from J, with 8 bases between. Germline V gene data show CDR1 as SGHAT and CDR2 as FQNNGV. The CDR3: CASSLVEGQPQHF. CDR3 DNA sequence: TGTGCCAGCAGCTTAGTGGAGGGACAGCCCCAGCATTTT.

This rearrangement joins TRBV11-2 to TRBJ2-1, with TRBD2 as a possible D gene (5 bases). The V end was cut by 4 bases, the J end by 7 bases, with 11 bases between. This CDR3 is 13 amino acids long. The germline V gene encodes CDR1 SGHAT and CDR2 FQNNGV. CDR3 protein: CASSSIPGNEQFF. The CDR3 DNA is TGTGCCAGCAGCTCGATTCCGGGAAATGAGCAGTTCTTC.

This chain links TRBV4-1 with TRBJ1-2; TRBD1 agrees at 9 bases. The length of the CDR3 is 15 residues. CDR1 is MGHRA and CDR2 is YSYEKL in the germline V gene. J was trimmed by 2 bases and V by 5 bases; bases with no gene match: 6. The CDR3 spells CASSSPGQGNYGYTF. Written as DNA, the CDR3 is TGCGCCAGCAGCTCCCCGGGACAGGGAAACTATGGCTACACCTTC.

This chain connects TRBV11-2 to TRBJ2-5; D call uncertain. Trimming removed 5 bases from V and 2 bases from J, with 15 bases in between. This CDR3 region has 15 residues. Germline CDR1 and CDR2: SGHAT and FQNNGV. The CDR3 loop reads CASSPNGGWQETQYF. CDR3 DNA: TGTGCCAGCAGCCCGAACGGTGGTTGGCAAGAGACCCAGTACTTC. The full variable domain, with the rest looked up from reference TRBV11-2 and TRBJ2-5, is EAGVAQSPRYKIIEKRQSVAFWCNPISGHATLYWYQQILGQGPKLLIQFQNNGVVDDSQLPKDRFSAERLKGVDSTLKIQPAKLEDSAVYLCASSPNGGWQETQYFGPGTRLLVL.

V gene TRBV7-9 combines with J gene TRBJ1-4, with 9 nucleotides matching TRBD1. V lost 5 bases, J lost 5 bases, and 3 bases stayed unmatched. The CDR3 covers 14 residues. Germline CDR1 is SEHNR and CDR2 is FQNEAQ (reference sequence). CDR3 sequence (DNA): TGTGCCAGCAGCCGGGGACAGGGAAATGAAAAACTGTTTTTT. Amino acids: CASSRGQGNEKLFF.

CDR3 coding DNA: TGTGCCAGCAGTTGGACAGTTGGAAACACCATATATTTT. Its translation: CASSWTVGNTIYF. This rearrangement joins TRBV28 to TRBJ1-3; D may be TRBD1 (6 bases). Germline V lookup: CDR1 MDHEN, CDR2 SYDVKM. V was trimmed by 4 bases and J by 3 bases, leaving 7 bases between them. This CDR3 has 13 amino acids.

The chain links TRBV7-2 to TRBJ2-5; 10 nucleotides agree with TRBD2. This CDR3 spans 16 amino acids. Trimming removed 1 base from V and 4 bases from J; junction bases left unmatched: 6. Germline assignment: CDR1 SGHTA and CDR2 FQGNSA. Here the CDR3 reads CASSLDKREGLETQYF. In DNA, the CDR3 is TGTGCCAGCAGCTTAGATAAGCGGGAGGGCTTAGAGACCCAGTACTTC.

The V and J genes are TRBV12-3 or TRBV12-4 and TRBJ1-1; a possible D gene is TRBD1 (5 bases). Trimming left V 4 bases short and J 4 bases short, with 10 bases between. The CDR3 extends over 13 amino acids. The CDR3 DNA reads as TGTGCCAGCAGTTCAGGGAACCCCACTGAAGCTTTCTTT. It encodes CASSSGNPTEAFF.

The gene calls are TRBV7-9 and TRBJ2-3; TRBD2 matches at 7 bases. In germline, CDR1 is SEHNR, CDR2 FQNEAQ (reference sequence). This CDR3 contains 18 residues. V shed 4 bases and J 0 bases; nucleotides not matched to a gene: 13. CDR3 region: CASSSPFLADTSTDTQYF. DNA for the CDR3: TGTGCCAGCAGCTCACCCTTCCTAGCGGACACAAGCACAGATACGCAGTATTTT.

The chain is built from TRBV19 and TRBJ2-7, with D possibly TRBD1 on 5 matching bases. CDR3 length: 16 amino acids. V was shortened by 4 bases and J by 3 bases, with 19 bases between the two germline ends. The germline gives CDR1 LNHDA, CDR2 SQIVND (reference sequence). CDR3 sequence: CASSRAWGREGYEQYF. As DNA, the CDR3 is TGTGCCAGTAGTAGAGCCTGGGGCAGGGAAGGCTACGAGCAGTACTTC.

V usage is TRBV14 and J usage is TRBJ1-1, with a weak D call TRBD1 (6 bases). The germline V gene has CDR1 SGHDN and CDR2 FVKESK. The V and J ends lost 6 bases and 11 bases respectively, with 19 bases between them. The CDR3 has 13 amino acids. CDR3: CASRLGGGVKAFF. In nucleotides, the CDR3 is TGTGCCAGCAGACTAGGGGGTGGCGTGAAGGCTTTCTTT. Using reference TRBV14 and TRBJ1-1 for the parts outside the CDR3, the full variable domain is EAGVTQFPSHSVIEKGQTVTLRCDPISGHDNLYWYRRVMGKEIKFLLHFVKESKQDESGMPNNRFLAERTGGTYSTLKVQPAELEDSGVYFCASRLGGGVKAFFGQGTRLTVV.

The chain has TRBV3-1 (or the pseudogene TRBV3-2) and TRBJ2-3, with 10 bases aligning to TRBD2. The CDR3 has 16 residues. The germline CDR1 and CDR2 sequences are LGHDT and YNNKEL (reference sequence). J lost 6 bases, V lost 4 bases, and 10 bases had no gene match. CDR3: CASSREAGGLGDTQYF. The CDR3, as DNA: TGTGCCAGCAGCCGGGAAGCGGGGGGGCTTGGGGATACGCAGTATTTT.

The rearrangement uses TRBV16 and TRBJ1-5; TRBD1 matches at 8 bases. Trimming at V came to 0 bases and at J to 1 base, leaving 8 bases not matched to a gene. The germline V gene has CDR1 KGHSY and CDR2 FQNENV. The CDR3 is made up of 18 amino acids. The CDR3 region is CASSQSVRGQGSNQPQHF. CDR3 DNA sequence: TGTGCCAGCAGCCAATCGGTCAGGGGGCAAGGGAGCAATCAGCCCCAGCATTTT.

The chain has TRBV24-1 and TRBJ1-5; maybe TRBD1 (5 bases). The CDR3 length is 15 residues. Trimming removed 6 bases at V and 0 bases at J, with 11 bases between. Germline V gene sequence: CDR1 KGHDR, CDR2 SFDVKD. In nucleotides, the CDR3 is TGTGCCACCAGTTTGGGAGGGGATAGCAATCAGCCCCAGCATTTT. Its protein is CATSLGGDSNQPQHF.

The rearrangement uses TRBV10-3 and TRBJ2-1; 11 nucleotides align to TRBD2. Germline V gene data show CDR1 as ENHRY and CDR2 as SYGVKD. This CDR3 contains 16 residues. Losses at the gene ends were 1 base for V and 4 bases for J; bases not matched to a gene: 3. This CDR3 reads CAISEFLAGGYNEQFF. CDR3 in DNA: TGTGCCATCAGTGAGTTCCTAGCGGGGGGTTACAATGAGCAGTTCTTC.

V usage is TRBV30 and J usage is TRBJ2-1, with 9 bases identical to TRBD1. The trim removed 1 base at V and 9 bases at J, leaving 19 bases unmatched. Germline CDR1 is GTSNPN and CDR2 is SVGIG (reference sequence). The CDR3 loop spans 18 amino acids. The CDR3 spells CAWSAGGLVQGAHPEQFF. In DNA form, the CDR3 reads TGTGCCTGGAGTGCCGGAGGATTGGTACAGGGGGCGCATCCTGAGCAGTTCTTC.

The rearrangement links TRBV3-1 (or the pseudogene TRBV3-2) to TRBJ2-1; D perhaps matches TRBD1 (5 bases). The length of the CDR3 is 15 residues. CDR1 LGHDT and CDR2 YNNKEL come from the germline V gene (reference sequence). The V and J ends lost 6 bases and 5 bases respectively, with 17 bases between them. The CDR3 sequence is CASSLQGISDNEQFF. The DNA of the CDR3 is TGTGCCAGCAGTCTCCAGGGTATCTCGGACAATGAGCAGTTCTTC.

The J gene is TRBJ1-5, the V gene TRBV27; D is unresolved. Germline CDR1 MNHEY, CDR2 SMNVEV (reference sequence). Trimming took 5 bases from V and 2 from J, leaving 4 bases between them. CDR3 length: 12 amino acids. The CDR3 loop reads CASSERNQPQHF. DNA of the CDR3: TGTGCCAGCAGTGAGCGCAATCAGCCCCAGCATTTT.

The chain links TRBV4-1 to TRBJ1-2, with TRBD1 as a possible D gene (5 bases). This CDR3 is 16 amino acids long. The germline V and J ends were trimmed by 0 bases and 3 bases, with 14 bases remaining between them. Germline CDR1 is MGHRA and CDR2 is YSYEKL. CDR3 sequence (DNA): TGCGCCAGCAGCCAAGACGGGAGGGGAATAGACTATGGCTACACCTTC. Translated, it gives CASSQDGRGIDYGYTF.

V and J are TRBV28 and TRBJ2-1, with TRBD2 matching over 7 bases. The CDR3 has 15 residues. With 2 bases clipped from V and 2 bases from J, the junction kept 3 bases outside the gene matches. Germline V gene data show CDR1 as MDHEN and CDR2 as SYDVKM. The CDR3 loop is CASSLPGGPYNEQFF. In DNA, the CDR3 is TGTGCCAGCAGTTTACCGGGAGGCCCCTACAATGAGCAGTTCTTC. Full variable domain (missing parts from reference TRBV28 and TRBJ2-1): DVKVTQSSRYLVKRTGEKVFLECVQDMDHENMFWYRQDPGLGLRLIYFSYDVKMKEKGDIPEGYSVSREKKERFSLILESASTNQTSMYLCASSLPGGPYNEQFFGPGTRLTVL.